Listed here are 10 T cell receptor beta chains from one sample, sequenced in a study of T-cell memory formation after mild COVID-19. Each CDR3 protein is one row after TCRdb ran MiXCR on the 5' RACE reads. The sample records roughly 300,000 distinct CDR3 sequences, around 15% being singletons. The sequencing sample was made of PBMCs or a T cell subset sorted from them (not recorded which). These receptors all come from a man aged 18-30 years who had mild COVID-19 (a few samples of this study predate the infection). Cell type and time point are not known.

The J gene is TRBJ2-7, the V gene TRBV6-6; 8 bases match TRBD2. The CDR3 is 15 residues long. The germline CDR1 and CDR2 sequences are MNHNY and SVGAGI (reference sequence). J was trimmed by 0 bases and V by 7 bases; bases with no gene match: 8. The CDR3 DNA reads TGTGCCAGCACCTTTGGCGGGGGGAGCTCCTACGAGCAGTACGTC. This gives the protein CASTFGGGSSYEQYV.

At least ten counts were recorded for this clonotype. V is TRBV28 and J is TRBJ2-7; D remains ambiguous. The V end lost 4 bases, the J end lost 6 bases, and 10 bases lay between the germline ends. The CDR3 extends over 12 amino acids. The germline CDR1 and CDR2 sequences are MDHEN and SYDVKM. The CDR3 sequence: CASSSWGLEQYV. In DNA, the CDR3 is TGTGCCAGCAGTTCCTGGGGTCTCGAGCAGTACGTC.

This clonotype appeared a few times. This chain joins TRBV4-3 and TRBJ2-2; 9 positions match TRBD2. The V segment lost 0 bases and the J segment 2 bases; nucleotides outside the gene matches: 7. The CDR3 spans 18 residues. From germline, CDR1 is LGHNA and CDR2 YSLEER. The CDR3 sequence is CASSQERLAVINTGELFF. In DNA form, the CDR3 reads TGCGCCAGCAGCCAAGAGAGACTAGCGGTGATAAACACCGGGGAGCTGTTTTTT.

J is TRBJ2-3 and V is TRBV4-3; D is undetermined. The germline V gene encodes CDR1 LGHNA and CDR2 YSLEER. V lost 0 bases and J 3 bases, leaving 10 bases between the germline ends. The CDR3 is 15 amino acids. The CDR3 DNA sequence: TGCGCCAGCAGCCAAGATTTAGGTTGGACAGATACGCAGTATTTT. Its translation: CASSQDLGWTDTQYF.

This chain uses TRBV4-2 with TRBJ2-7; 10 bases are shared with TRBD1. Germline trimming cut 4 bases from V and 6 bases from J; bases unmatched to any gene: 3. Per germline, CDR1 LGHNA and CDR2 YNFKEQ. This CDR3 is built from 13 residues. In nucleotides, the CDR3 is TGTGCCAGCAGCCTCGGACAGGGGGTCGAGCAGTACTTC. It translates to CASSLGQGVEQYF.

This clonotype has a handful of counts. The gene calls are TRBV7-9 and TRBJ2-4, with 7 nucleotides matching TRBD2. Trimming cost V 3 bases and J 0 bases; bases outside gene matches: 2. The CDR3 is made up of 15 amino acids. Germline values: CDR1 SEHNR, CDR2 FQNEAQ (reference sequence). This chain's CDR3 is CASSLTGGAKNIQYF. CDR3 nucleotide sequence: TGTGCCAGCAGCTTGACGGGGGGAGCCAAAAACATTCAGTACTTC.

The V gene is TRBV20-1, the J gene TRBJ2-5; D is unresolved. Germline-derived CDR1 and CDR2 are DFQATT and SNEGSKA (reference sequence). V was pared by 6 bases and J by 2 bases, with 13 bases between. The CDR3 is 13 amino acids. CDR3 protein: CSAGRVNQETQYF. CDR3 sequence (DNA): TGCAGTGCCGGCCGGGTCAATCAAGAGACCCAGTACTTC.

The chain links TRBV9 to TRBJ1-6; the D is unclear. The CDR3 has 14 amino acids. Germline V gives CDR1 SGDLS, CDR2 YYNGEE. V shed 4 bases and J shed 13 bases, with 18 bases lying between them. DNA for the CDR3: TGTGCCAGCAGCCAAGAGGTTTACCGGACGCCCCTCCACTTT. Its protein product is CASSQEVYRTPLHF.

The chain is built from TRBV20-1 and TRBJ2-3; TRBD2 matches at 12 bases. Germline CDR1 is DFQATT and CDR2 is SNEGSKA (reference sequence). The J segment lost 9 bases and the V segment lost 3 bases, leaving 1 base of the junction unmatched. This CDR3 is 12 amino acids long. Written as DNA, the CDR3 is TGCAGTGCTAGGGGACTAGCGGGCACGCAGTATTTT. It is translated as CSARGLAGTQYF.

The genes are TRBV12-3 or TRBV12-4 and TRBJ2-3; D remains unclear. CDR3 length: 14 amino acids. V dropped 6 bases and J dropped 0 bases, with 10 bases sitting between them. CDR3 bases: TGTGCCAGCAGCCTTAGCCGAAGCACAGATACGCAGTATTTT. Translated, it gives CASSLSRSTDTQYF.